The TCR beta chain under discussion was sequenced for a study of blood T cell repertoires in COVID-19. This table comes from immunoSEQ multiplex PCR, and its TCRdb copy is limited to in-frame clones, with some not included. The data hold under 300,000 clones, with around 83% observed a single time. Sample: peripheral blood. The TCR sequence derives from a man aged 35 to 55 who had recovered from COVID-19.

The CDR3 here is CASSTGLAGGVDEQFF. The CDR3 DNA reads TGTGCCAGCAGCACCGGACTAGCGGGGGGGGTTGATGAGCAGTTCTTC. V and J are TRBV7-6 and TRBJ2-1; 15 bases match TRBD2. Losses at the gene ends were 5 bases for V and 8 bases for J; bases not matched to a gene: 7. The CDR3 runs 16 residues. CDR1 SGHVS and CDR2 FNYEAQ come from the germline V gene.